This T cell receptor (beta chain) was recovered during a study of T cell changes during pregnancy in multiple sclerosis. V was pared by 4 bases and J by 4 bases, with 10 bases between. The CDR3 has 13 amino acids. CDR1 SGHTA and CDR2 FQGNSA come from the germline V gene. Only in-frame clones appear in the TCRdb table, and some are missing; sequencing was by immunoSEQ multiplex PCR. The data contain under 85,000 clones, over 75% of them singletons. Sequenced material: peripheral blood, taken in the third trimester of pregnancy. This chain uses TRBV7-2 with TRBJ1-1; the D gene is possibly TRBD1 (5 bases). The TCR comes from a female donor with multiple sclerosis, enrolled in a pregnancy study. The CDR3 nucleotides are TGTGCCAGCAGCTCCGGACAAGCCACTGAAGCTTTCTTT. This codes for CASSSGQATEAFF.